The 24 T cell receptor beta chains listed next were all sequenced from one sample in a study of cytomegalovirus exposure and HLA in healthy donors. The PCR employed 60 Vbeta primers together with 13 Jbeta primers. Method: immunoSEQ multiplex PCR; TCRdb's copy keeps in-frame clones and lacks some. The table lists 150,000 to 200,000 clones. Sequenced sample: PBMCs. The source of these receptors is a man aged 25-45 years in good health and CMV-seronegative.

The gene calls are TRBV5-1 and TRBJ2-5, with 8 positions matching TRBD2. Germline values: CDR1 SGHRS, CDR2 YFSETQ. Trimming removed 5 bases from V and 5 bases from J; junction bases left unmatched: 8. The CDR3 spans 14 residues. The CDR3 here is CASRLILAAETQYF. The CDR3 DNA reads as TGCGCCAGCAGATTAATACTAGCGGCGGAGACCCAGTACTTC.

The CDR3, as DNA: TGTGCCAGCAGCAATCAGGGCTACGAGCAGTACTTC. Amino acids: CASSNQGYEQYF. This chain links TRBV27 with TRBJ2-7; D perhaps matches TRBD1 (5 bases). The CDR3 has 12 residues. The V end was cut by 6 bases, the J end by 3 bases, with 9 bases between. The V gene's germline CDR1 is MNHEY and CDR2 SMNVEV (reference sequence).

The chain recombines TRBV5-1 with TRBJ1-1; 8 positions agree with TRBD1. Trimming cost V 5 bases and J 6 bases; bases outside gene matches: 9. CDR1 and CDR2 (germline): SGHRS, YFSETQ. The CDR3 length is 14 residues. The CDR3 loop reads CASSQGARGPEAFF. The CDR3 DNA reads as TGCGCCAGCAGTCAGGGGGCGCGGGGCCCTGAAGCTTTCTTT.

This rearrangement joins TRBV7-2 to TRBJ2-2; D is unresolved. The germline V gene has CDR1 SGHTA and CDR2 FQGNSA. The V gene lost 5 bases and the J gene lost 8 bases, with 18 bases spanning the gap. The CDR3 totals 15 residues. The CDR3 loop reads CASSPGATRRGELFF. As DNA, the CDR3 is TGTGCCAGCAGCCCAGGCGCGACACGACGAGGGGAGCTGTTTTTT.

J is TRBJ2-1 and V is TRBV4-2, with no clear D. CDR3 length: 15 amino acids. V lost 0 bases to trimming and J lost 4 bases, with 10 bases between them. The germline V gene encodes CDR1 LGHNA and CDR2 YNFKEQ. CDR3 in amino acids: CASSQDFALYNEQFF. The CDR3 DNA follows: TGTGCCAGCAGCCAAGATTTCGCACTTTACAATGAGCAGTTCTTC.

The chain has TRBV6-6 and TRBJ1-5; D is unclear. Germline V lookup: CDR1 MNHNY, CDR2 SVGAGI (reference sequence). This CDR3 has 14 amino acids. V was clipped by 2 bases and J by 6 bases, with 11 bases between them. The DNA for the CDR3 is TGTGCCAGCAGTTACGAGGGTCCCACTCAGCCCCAGCATTTT. Protein product: CASSYEGPTQPQHF.

The chain couples TRBV5-1 to TRBJ2-7, with TRBD1 identical over 8 bases. The CDR3 extends over 14 amino acids. The J segment lost 1 base and the V segment lost 1 base, leaving 1 base of the junction unmatched. CDR1 SGHRS and CDR2 YFSETQ come from the germline V gene. The CDR3 bases are TGCGCCAGCAGCTTGAACAGGGGGTCCTACGAGCAGTACTTC. This translates into CASSLNRGSYEQYF.

The gene calls are TRBV7-8 and TRBJ2-1, with TRBD2 matching over 9 bases. The CDR3 has 16 amino acids. V lost 5 bases, J lost 4 bases, and 9 bases stayed unmatched. Germline V gene lookup returns CDR1 SGHVS and CDR2 FQNEAQ. The CDR3 reads CASSPSPSGTYNEQFF. For the CDR3, the DNA is TGTGCCAGCAGCCCGAGCCCTAGCGGGACTTACAATGAGCAGTTCTTC.

The chain combines TRBV7-2 with TRBJ2-7, with 7 bases that match TRBD1. The V segment lost 5 bases and the J segment 6 bases; nucleotides outside the gene matches: 16. The V gene's germline CDR1 is SGHTA and CDR2 FQGNSA. This CDR3 has 16 amino acids. The CDR3 DNA sequence: TGTGCCAGCAGCCGCCGCGCCTCCGGGACAGAGACCGAGCAGTACTTC. This translates into CASSRRASGTETEQYF.

The rearrangement joins TRBV7-2 to TRBJ2-5, with TRBD1 matching 9 bases. The CDR3 has 16 amino acids. Germline V gene sequence: CDR1 SGHTA, CDR2 FQGNSA. V was pared by 2 bases and J by 2 bases, with 6 bases of the junction left unmatched. This CDR3 is CASSLRIGTGQETQYF. CDR3 DNA sequence: TGTGCCAGCAGCTTACGGATCGGGACAGGGCAAGAGACCCAGTACTTC. The whole variable domain, filled in from reference TRBV7-2 and TRBJ2-5, reads GAGVSQSPSNKVTEKGKDVELRCDPISGHTALYWYRQSLGQGLEFLIYFQGNSAPDKSGLPSDRFSAERTGGSVSTLTIQRTQQEDSAVYLCASSLRIGTGQETQYFGPGTRLLVL.

The gene calls are TRBV19 and TRBJ1-3; 7 bases agree with TRBD1. This CDR3 is built from 15 residues. In germline, CDR1 is LNHDA, CDR2 SQIVND (reference sequence). J was trimmed by 3 bases and V by 7 bases; bases with no gene match: 9. CDR3 DNA sequence: TGTGCCAGTATGGACCCCGCAGGGGGTGGAAACACCATATATTTT. Translated: CASMDPAGGGNTIYF.

This chain uses TRBV7-8 with TRBJ1-5; 7 positions agree with TRBD1. V was clipped by 0 bases and J by 7 bases; unmatched bases: 3. The germline V gene encodes CDR1 SGHVS and CDR2 FQNEAQ. The CDR3 is 14 amino acids. DNA of the CDR3: TGTGCCAGCAGCTTAGCTACAGGGGCCCAGCCCCAGCATTTT. Translation gives CASSLATGAQPQHF.

The rearrangement joins TRBV5-1 to TRBJ2-7; 7 nucleotides line up with TRBD1. V shed 3 bases, J shed 4 bases, and the junction held 4 bases outside the gene matches. The CDR3 covers 13 residues. CDR1 is SGHRS and CDR2 is YFSETQ in the germline V gene. Written as DNA, the CDR3 is TGCGCCAGCAGCTCCGGGACAGAGTACGAGCAGTACTTC. Translated, it gives CASSSGTEYEQYF.

This rearrangement joins TRBV11-2 to TRBJ2-7, with D possibly TRBD1 on 6 matching bases. Germline CDR1 SGHAT, CDR2 FQNNGV. This CDR3 has 15 residues. V was shortened by 2 bases and J by 6 bases, with 17 bases between the two germline ends. CDR3 DNA: TGTGCCAGCAGCTTAAGTGGACAGAGGGGCGCCGAGCAGTACTTC. Translated, it gives CASSLSGQRGAEQYF. Together with reference TRBV11-2 and TRBJ2-7, the CDR3 gives the full variable domain: EAGVAQSPRYKIIEKRQSVAFWCNPISGHATLYWYQQILGQGPKLLIQFQNNGVVDDSQLPKDRFSAERLKGVDSTLKIQPAKLEDSAVYLCASSLSGQRGAEQYFGPGTRLTVT.

This sequence joins TRBV29-1 and TRBJ1-1; TRBD1 might be the D (5 bases). Germline V gene sequence: CDR1 SQVTM, CDR2 ANQGSEA. Trimming took 2 bases from V and 4 from J, leaving 17 bases between them. This CDR3 is 15 amino acids long. The CDR3, as DNA: TGCAGCGTTGAATGGCAGCCGGGGGGGTTCACTGAAGCTTTCTTT. This translates into CSVEWQPGGFTEAFF.

The gene calls are TRBV7-2 and TRBJ2-5, with D possibly TRBD2 on 6 matching bases. The CDR3 totals 14 residues. Germline CDR1 reads SGHTA; CDR2 reads FQGNSA. Trimming shortened V by 1 base and J by 3 bases, and 9 bases separated the two germline ends. CDR3 protein: CASSLGWGEETQYF. In DNA, the CDR3 is TGTGCCAGCAGCTTAGGATGGGGGGAAGAGACCCAGTACTTC.

The gene calls are TRBV7-8 and TRBJ2-5, with D perhaps TRBD2 (7 bases). Germline V gene data show CDR1 as SGHVS and CDR2 as FQNEAQ. V lost 5 bases to trimming and J lost 1 base, with 14 bases between them. The CDR3 consists of 15 residues. The CDR3 nucleotides are TGTGCCAGCAGCCCAGGACGGGGGGCCCAAGAGACCCAGTACTTC. As protein: CASSPGRGAQETQYF.

V gene TRBV10-3 combines with J gene TRBJ2-1; D might be TRBD2 (6 bases). The CDR3 sequence is 16 residues long. Germline-derived CDR1 and CDR2 are ENHRY and SYGVKD. Between the trimmed V and J ends, which lost 0 bases and 6 bases, there was a span of 15 bases. The CDR3 spells CAISESRGGISNEQFF. The CDR3 DNA sequence: TGTGCCATCAGTGAGTCTCGCGGCGGGATTAGCAATGAGCAGTTCTTC.

V and J are TRBV7-2 and TRBJ2-7; no clear D. The CDR3 runs to 12 residues. Germline-derived CDR1 and CDR2 are SGHTA and FQGNSA. Deletions cut 3 bases from V and 6 bases from J, with 9 bases between. The CDR3 coding sequence is TGTGCCAGCAGCTTGAGGAAGAGCGAGCAGTACTTC. The encoded protein is CASSLRKSEQYF.

This rearrangement joins TRBV28 to TRBJ2-1; 10 bases map to TRBD2. Germline trimming cut 2 bases from V and 4 bases from J; bases unmatched to any gene: 2. The germline V gene has CDR1 MDHEN and CDR2 SYDVKM. This CDR3 contains 15 residues. The CDR3 loop reads CASSLLAGVYNEQFF. The CDR3 DNA reads TGTGCCAGCAGTTTACTAGCGGGAGTGTACAATGAGCAGTTCTTC.

This chain joins TRBV13 and TRBJ2-6; maybe TRBD1 (6 bases). The CDR3 length is 17 residues. The V end lost 4 bases, the J end lost 2 bases, and 15 bases lay between the germline ends. The germline CDR1 and CDR2 sequences are PRHDT and FYEKMQ (reference sequence). Here the CDR3 DNA reads TGTGCCAGCAGCTCGAGAACAGGGTCAACTGGGGCCAACGTCCTGACTTTC. This codes for CASSSRTGSTGANVLTF. Full variable domain (remainder filled in from reference TRBV13 and TRBJ2-6): AAGVIQSPRHLIKEKRETATLKCYPIPRHDTVYWYQQGPGQDPQFLISFYEKMQSDKGSIPDRFSAQQFSDYHSELNMSSLELGDSALYFCASSSRTGSTGANVLTFGAGSRLTVL.

The J gene is TRBJ1-5, the V gene TRBV7-9, with D perhaps matching TRBD1 (6 bases). Germline CDR1 and CDR2: SEHNR and FQNEAQ (reference sequence). V dropped 1 base and J dropped 7 bases, with 11 bases sitting between them. The CDR3 contains 14 residues. The CDR3 protein is CASSLGGGYQPQHF. In DNA form, the CDR3 reads TGTGCCAGCAGCTTAGGTGGGGGCTACCAGCCCCAGCATTTT.

The rearrangement links TRBV18 to TRBJ1-1; tentatively, D is TRBD1 (5 bases). CDR1 KGHSH and CDR2 LQKENI come from the germline V gene. Trimming shortened V by 3 bases and J by 1 base, and 21 bases separated the two germline ends. The CDR3 runs to 18 residues. CDR3 in amino acids: CASSPRDSSRDSNTEAFF. In nucleotides, the CDR3 is TGTGCCAGCTCACCCCGAGACAGCTCCAGAGACTCGAACACTGAAGCTTTCTTT.

The CDR3 DNA reads TGTGCCTGGTCCGGGAATGCGAATAACTATGGCTACACCTTC. Protein sequence: CAWSGNANNYGYTF. The genes are TRBV30 and TRBJ1-2; unclear D gene. Germline-derived CDR1 and CDR2 are GTSNPN and SVGIG (reference sequence). The CDR3 is 14 amino acids. Trimming took off 5 bases at V and 1 base at J, with 14 bases between the two ends.